A single count supports the clone carrying this T cell receptor (beta chain). This sample stems from a study of spatial heterogeneity in lung cancer. The time point denotes: sample taken at primary tumor resection. Unsorted whole RNA samples from tumor, nontumor lung or frozen PBMC were sequenced. The CDR3 sequence is 13 residues long. Germline V gene lookup returns CDR1 SGHVS and CDR2 FQNEAQ. The germline V and J ends were trimmed by 2 bases and 2 bases, with 7 bases remaining between them. TCR cDNA molecules each carried a unique molecular identifier. In TCRdb, the 5' RACE reads were re-called with MiXCR into one record per CDR3 protein. Altogether about 38,000 distinct CDR3 sequences are present, 4% to 6% being singletons, with the ten largest covering 25%.

This receptor was identified in a female donor with early-stage non-small cell lung cancer. Specimen: PBMCs, collected at surgery. The chain combines TRBV7-8 with TRBJ2-7, with D perhaps TRBD2 (5 bases). In DNA, the CDR3 is TGTGCCAGCAGCTTATTCGGGGCCTACGAGCAGTACTTC. It translates to CASSLFGAYEQYF.